The 19 T cell receptor beta chains below all came from one sample that was sequenced in a study of vaccination effects on CD4 cells after COVID-19. Sequencing was performed with immunoSEQ multiplex PCR; in TCRdb, only in-frame clones are kept and a portion is missing. There are about 45,000 clones in the sample; approximately 77% occur only once, and about 32% lies in the top ten. Their cognate antigens are unknown. Before sequencing took place, the ViraFEST assay used viral peptide pools to expand antigen-specific CD4+ T cells. Subsequent to a culture period of more than 8 days, CD4+ T cells were isolated. Infection dated between March and December 2020, before the Alpha, Beta and Delta variants reached the United States. Sequencing used CD4+ T cells from PBMCs cultured with a peptide pool, obtained before COVID-19 vaccination. These receptors were taken from a human donor who had a prior SARS-CoV-2 infection.

The chain uses TRBV4-1 and TRBJ1-1; TRBD1 is a possible D gene (6 bases). CDR3 length equals 15 residues. The V and J ends lost 1 base and 1 base respectively, with 10 bases between them. Germline lookup yields CDR1 MGHRA and CDR2 YSYEKL. CDR3 sequence reads: CASSQVDRQNTEAFF. The CDR3 DNA sequence: TGCGCCAGCAGCCAAGTGGACAGACAGAACACTGAAGCTTTCTTT.

The CDR3 sequence is CASRNGGLWNTGELFF. For the CDR3, the DNA is TGTGCCAGTAGGAATGGCGGACTGTGGAACACCGGGGAGCTGTTTTTT. The chain employs TRBV19 and TRBJ2-2; the D gene is possibly TRBD2 (5 bases). The CDR3 runs 16 residues. The V end was cut by 6 bases, the J end by 1 base, with 15 bases between. The V gene's germline CDR1 is LNHDA and CDR2 SQIVND (reference sequence). The full variable domain, completed using reference TRBV19 and TRBJ2-2, is DGGITQSPKYLFRKEGQNVTLSCEQNLNHDAMYWYRQDPGQGLRLIYYSQIVNDFQKGDIAEGYSVSREKKESFPLTVTSAQKNPTAFYLCASRNGGLWNTGELFFGEGSRLTVL.

This chain uses TRBV5-1 with TRBJ1-4; no reliable D call. Germline V lookup: CDR1 SGHRS, CDR2 YFSETQ. CDR3 length: 15 residues. With 5 bases removed from V and 5 bases from J, the gap between germline ends came to 16 bases. CDR3 residues: CASRIAVGGNEKLFF. In DNA, the CDR3 is TGCGCCAGCAGGATTGCTGTGGGTGGAAATGAAAAACTGTTTTTT. The full variable domain, its missing parts supplied by reference TRBV5-1 and TRBJ1-4, is KAGVTQTPRYLIKTRGQQVTLSCSPISGHRSVSWYQQTPGQGLQFLFEYFSETQRNKGNFPGRFSGRQFSNSRSEMNVSTLELGDSALYLCASRIAVGGNEKLFFGSGTQLSVL.

This clone came up a few times. The chain has TRBV5-1 and TRBJ1-5; D not certain. The CDR3 spans 15 residues. The V and J ends lost 0 bases and 7 bases respectively, with 14 bases between them. Germline assignment: CDR1 SGHRS and CDR2 YFSETQ. The CDR3: CASSLETGFGQPQHF. In DNA, the CDR3 is TGCGCCAGCAGCTTGGAGACGGGATTTGGGCAGCCCCAGCATTTT.

V and J are TRBV4-2 and TRBJ1-5, with 8 positions matching TRBD1. Germline V gene data show CDR1 as LGHNA and CDR2 as YNFKEQ. CDR3 length: 16 amino acids. The V and J ends lost 2 bases and 2 bases, in that order; junction bases with no gene match: 5. CDR3 DNA sequence: TGTGCCAGCAGCCAAAGCAGGGGGCGGGGCAATCAGCCCCAGCATTTT. Translation gives CASSQSRGRGNQPQHF.

J is TRBJ2-3 and V is TRBV6-1; the D gene is possibly TRBD1 (5 bases). V lost 4 bases and J 3 bases, leaving 20 bases between the germline ends. Germline values: CDR1 MNHNS, CDR2 SASEGT. CDR3 length: 17 residues. CDR3 amino acids: CASSGENPGFWTDTQYF. The CDR3 DNA follows: TGTGCCAGCAGTGGAGAAAACCCAGGGTTTTGGACAGATACGCAGTATTTT.

CDR3 region: CASRVAVSSYEQYF. CDR3 coding DNA: TGTGCCAGCAGAGTAGCGGTGAGCTCCTACGAGCAGTACTTC. The genes are TRBV5-5 and TRBJ2-7; possibly TRBD2 for D (6 bases). Trimming cost V 5 bases and J 0 bases, with 12 bases left between them. The CDR3 consists of 14 residues. Germline V gives CDR1 SGHKS, CDR2 YYEKEE (reference sequence).

The chain is built from TRBV5-1 and TRBJ2-5; D ambiguous. Germline V gene lookup returns CDR1 SGHRS and CDR2 YFSETQ. The V gene lost 5 bases and the J gene lost 1 base, with 9 bases spanning the gap. The CDR3 loop spans 13 amino acids. CDR3 bases: TGCGCCAGCAGTTCAATACCCCAAGAGACCCAGTACTTC. Translating gives CASSSIPQETQYF. Complete variable domain (other parts from reference TRBV5-1 and TRBJ2-5): KAGVTQTPRYLIKTRGQQVTLSCSPISGHRSVSWYQQTPGQGLQFLFEYFSETQRNKGNFPGRFSGRQFSNSRSEMNVSTLELGDSALYLCASSSIPQETQYFGPGTRLLVL.

The V and J genes are TRBV7-9 and TRBJ1-4; D possibly corresponds to TRBD1 (6 bases). The CDR3 is 15 amino acids. Germline CDR1 and CDR2: SEHNR and FQNEAQ (reference sequence). V shed 5 bases and J shed 4 bases, with 14 bases lying between them. The CDR3 sequence is CASSLYRAHNEKLFF. The CDR3 DNA follows: TGTGCCAGCAGCCTGTACAGGGCCCATAATGAAAAACTGTTTTTT.

The V call is TRBV7-2, the J call TRBJ2-5; D is unclear. This CDR3 comprises 12 residues. In germline, CDR1 is SGHTA, CDR2 FQGNSA. V was cut by 6 bases and J by 0 bases, with 5 bases left in between. In DNA form, the CDR3 reads TGTGCCAGCAGTTTTCACCAAGAGACCCAGTACTTC. Translation gives CASSFHQETQYF.

This chain uses TRBV7-9 with TRBJ1-4, with TRBD1 identical over 12 bases. This CDR3 comprises 19 residues. V lost 2 bases, J lost 7 bases, and 14 bases stayed unmatched. CDR1 is SEHNR and CDR2 is FQNEAQ in the germline V gene (reference sequence). The CDR3 loop reads CASSLIGTGGSGSGEKLFF. The CDR3 DNA reads as TGTGCCAGCAGCTTAATCGGGACAGGGGGCTCCGGTTCGGGTGAAAAACTGTTTTTT.

The V call is TRBV6-1, the J call TRBJ1-4; TRBD1 matches 8 bases. The CDR3 has 16 amino acids. CDR1 and CDR2 (germline): MNHNS, SASEGT. V lost 2 bases and J lost 6; bases outside the gene matches: 8. This chain's CDR3 is CASSERDRPPDEKLFF. The CDR3 coding sequence is TGTGCCAGCAGTGAACGGGACAGGCCGCCGGATGAAAAACTGTTTTTT.

The V call is TRBV15, the J call TRBJ1-2; D not resolved. V lost 1 base and J lost 1, with 4 bases in between. CDR3 size: 13 residues. CDR1 LNHNV and CDR2 YYDKDF come from the germline V gene (reference sequence). Here the CDR3 reads CATSRALNYGYTF. In nucleotides, the CDR3 is TGTGCCACCAGCAGAGCGCTTAACTATGGCTACACCTTC.

The chain couples TRBV18 to TRBJ2-6, with D hard to call. CDR1 KGHSH and CDR2 LQKENI come from the germline V gene. This CDR3 has 17 amino acids. Trimming removed 0 bases at V and 6 bases at J, with 15 bases between. As DNA, the CDR3 is TGTGCCAGCTCACCACCATTCGGATTTCCCGAGGCCAACGTCCTGACTTTC. This codes for CASSPPFGFPEANVLTF.

The gene calls are TRBV11-2 and TRBJ1-3, with a possible D match to TRBD1 (5 bases). CDR3 length: 15 residues. Germline CDR1 reads SGHAT; CDR2 reads FQNNGV. With 0 bases removed from V and 0 bases from J, the gap between germline ends came to 6 bases. CDR3 sequence (DNA): TGTGCCAGCAGCTTAGACAGGGTCTCTGGAAACACCATATATTTT. Its protein is CASSLDRVSGNTIYF.

The chain joins TRBV7-2 to TRBJ1-2; the D is unclear. This CDR3 has 15 amino acids. Germline CDR1 reads SGHTA; CDR2 reads FQGNSA. V lost 4 bases and J lost 0, with 12 bases in between. CDR3 in amino acids: CASSSRAEANYGYTF. The CDR3 DNA sequence: TGTGCCAGCAGCTCTAGGGCCGAAGCTAACTATGGCTACACCTTC.

Only a few counts were recorded for this clone. V and J are TRBV5-1 and TRBJ2-2, with TRBD2 identical over 9 bases. Germline CDR1 SGHRS, CDR2 YFSETQ. This CDR3 is 22 amino acids long. V gave up 0 bases and J gave up 6 bases; unmatched junction bases: 24. The CDR3 sequence is CASSLASGTSSTSGGMAGELFF. CDR3 in DNA: TGCGCCAGCAGCTTGGCTTCCGGGACTAGCTCTACCTCAGGGGGTATGGCCGGGGAGCTGTTTTTT.

The chain uses TRBV7-9 and TRBJ1-2; tentative D call: TRBD1 (5 bases). Germline V gives CDR1 SEHNR, CDR2 FQNEAQ (reference sequence). The V end lost 5 bases, the J end lost 6 bases, and 16 bases lay between the germline ends. This CDR3 contains 14 residues. In nucleotides, the CDR3 is TGTGCCAGCAGCCTCGGGGGGGGGTTGGATGGCTACACCTTC. Residues: CASSLGGGLDGYTF.

The chain couples TRBV2 to TRBJ2-5; weak D call: TRBD1 (6 bases). Trimming pared 8 bases from V and 2 bases from J, leaving 21 bases between. The CDR3 extends over 16 amino acids. CDR1 and CDR2 (germline): SNHLY, FYNNEI. The CDR3 region has the DNA TGTGCCAGCGGGGGCCGGACCACCCGGGGTCAAGAGACCCAGTACTTC. Residues: CASGGRTTRGQETQYF. Supplemented by reference TRBV2 and TRBJ2-5, the full variable domain reads EPEVTQTPSHQVTQMGQEVILRCVPISNHLYFYWYRQILGQKVEFLVSFYNNEISEKSEIFDDQFSVERPDGSNFTLKIRSTKLEDSAMYFCASGGRTTRGQETQYFGPGTRLLVL.